The rows below give T cell receptor beta chains drawn from one sample of a study of shared clonotypes between healthy human individuals. Clones were read by immunoSEQ multiplex PCR, and TCRdb kept only the in-frame ones, dropping some. The sample contains some 630,000 clones, approximately 96% of which appear only once. Sequencing was carried out using naive CD8+ T cells sorted from blood. The receptors here all came from a woman in her twenties or thirties in good health. The CDR3 runs from the conserved cysteine through the conserved F or W. A D gene is named only where the DNA matches it firmly. The listing skips clone size in some rows; elsewhere it reads once, few, many or a size class.

clone_size	d_call	v_call	j_call	cdr3_aa	cdr3_nt
once	NA	TRBV29-1	TRBJ1-1	CSVEAGQVSTEAFF	TGCAGCGTTGAAGCGGGTCAGGTTTCCACTGAAGCTTTCTTT
once	TRBD1	TRBV27	TRBJ1-2	CASSLTGGIGSTF	TGTGCCAGCAGTCTCACAGGGGGCATAGGGAGCACCTTC
NA	NA	TRBV5-6	TRBJ2-7	CASSSDFLYEQYF	TGTGCCAGCAGCTCGGACTTCCTCTACGAGCAGTACTTC
NA	TRBD1	TRBV28	TRBJ1-2	CASSYGDGTGVWVGYGYTF	TGTGCCAGCAGTTACGGAGACGGGACAGGGGTCTGGGTGGGCTATGGCTACACCTTC
once	NA	TRBV27	TRBJ2-7	CASSLSPSRPPYEQYF	TGTGCCAGCAGTTTATCCCCCTCTCGGCCACCCTACGAGCAGTACTTC
NA	TRBD2	TRBV5-6	TRBJ2-1	CASSLGLAVNEQFF	TGTGCCAGCAGCCTGGGACTAGCCGTCAATGAGCAGTTCTTC
NA	NA	TRBV9	TRBJ2-7	CASSLGGMGEQYF	TGTGCCAGCAGTCTAGGGGGGATGGGCGAGCAGTACTTC
NA	NA	TRBV5-4	TRBJ2-7	CASSARLGPPAEQYF	TGTGCCAGCAGCGCCAGACTAGGTCCGCCTGCCGAGCAGTACTTC
NA	NA	TRBV7-8	TRBJ1-3	CASSLERVPFSGNTIYF	TGTGCCAGCAGCTTAGAGCGGGTTCCCTTCTCTGGAAACACCATATATTTT
once	TRBD1	TRBV9	TRBJ1-2	CASSLQGGSGYTF	TGTGCCAGCAGCTTACAAGGGGGCAGTGGCTACACCTTC
NA	NA	TRBV4-1	TRBJ1-1	CASSPNRDTEAFF	TGCGCCAGCAGCCCGAATAGGGACACTGAAGCTTTCTTT
NA	NA	TRBV7-2	TRBJ1-1	CASSLGRAGHNTEAFF	TGTGCCAGCAGCTTAGGACGGGCGGGGCATAACACTGAAGCTTTCTTT
NA	TRBD2	TRBV27	TRBJ2-2	CASRGLAGAGGELFF	TGTGCCAGCAGGGGACTAGCGGGAGCGGGCGGGGAGCTGTTTTTT
NA	NA	TRBV28	TRBJ1-1	CASSFGGEGVEAFF	TGTGCCAGCAGTTTTGGAGGTGAAGGGGTTGAAGCTTTCTTT
NA	TRBD2	TRBV27	TRBJ2-7	CASSLGTSSYEQYF	TGTGCCAGCAGTTTAGGGACTAGCTCCTACGAGCAGTACTTC
NA	TRBD2	TRBV15	TRBJ2-2	CATSRGTSGRAGELFF	TGTGCCACCAGCAGAGGGACTAGCGGGAGGGCCGGGGAGCTGTTTTTT
NA	TRBD1	TRBV27	TRBJ1-1	CASSLGTANTEAFF	TGTGCCAGCAGTTTAGGGACAGCCAACACTGAAGCTTTCTTT
NA	NA	TRBV7-2	TRBJ1-5	CASSLEDRHGQPQHF	TGTGCCAGCAGCTTGGAAGACAGGCATGGACAGCCCCAGCATTTT
NA	NA	TRBV6-1	TRBJ2-5	CASSEFGRILEGDF	TGTGCCAGCAGTGAATTTGGGCGGATCCTCGAGGGGGACTTC
once	NA	TRBV7-3	TRBJ2-1	CASSLSAGTDEQFF	TGTGCCAGCAGCTTAAGCGCGGGGACGGATGAGCAGTTCTTC
NA	TRBD1	TRBV28	TRBJ1-6	CASSPTGVYNSPLHF	TGTGCCAGCAGTCCGACAGGGGTGTATAATTCACCCCTCCACTTT
once	NA	TRBV27	TRBJ1-2	CASSPRDAYYGYTF	TGTGCCAGCAGTCCCCGGGACGCCTACTATGGCTACACCTTC
NA	NA	TRBV6-1	TRBJ2-3	CASRAGTLADTQYF	TGTGCCAGCAGGGCCGGGACCCTAGCGGATACGCAGTATTTT
NA	NA	TRBV28	TRBJ1-1	CASSLGGPEAFF	TGTGCCAGCAGTTTAGGGGGCCCTGAAGCTTTCTTT
NA	TRBD1	TRBV27	TRBJ1-2	CASRPGQGARGYTF	TGTGCCAGCAGGCCCGGACAGGGGGCGCGGGGCTACACCTTC
NA	TRBD1	TRBV11-2	TRBJ2-3	CASSDRGADTQYF	TGTGCCAGCAGCGACAGGGGAGCAGATACGCAGTATTTT
NA	NA	TRBV13	TRBJ2-7	CASSLGAQAHEQYF	TGTGCCAGCAGCTTAGGCGCTCAGGCCCACGAGCAGTACTTC
NA	NA	TRBV21-1	TRBJ2-2	CASSKGRRAGGDTGELFF	TGTGCCAGCAGCAAAGGAAGAAGAGCGGGAGGTGACACCGGGGAGCTGTTTTTT
NA	NA	TRBV5-5	TRBJ1-2	CASSLAGGSYGYTF	TGTGCCAGCAGCTTGGCTGGGGGAAGCTATGGCTACACCTTC
NA	NA	TRBV28	TRBJ2-1	CASSLSGSYAEQFF	TGTGCCAGCAGTTTATCAGGGTCGTATGCTGAGCAGTTCTTC
NA	TRBD1	TRBV6-6	TRBJ2-7	CASSYDRAKGEQYF	TGTGCCAGCAGTTACGACAGGGCCAAGGGTGAGCAGTACTTC
NA	TRBD1	TRBV11-2	TRBJ1-1	CASSPSRGLDTEAFF	TGTGCCAGCAGCCCCTCCAGGGGGCTGGACACTGAAGCTTTCTTT
NA	NA	TRBV11-2	TRBJ2-3	CASSLYWGDTQYF	TGTGCCAGCAGCTTGTATTGGGGAGATACGCAGTATTTT
NA	NA	TRBV27	TRBJ1-1	CASSLTPGAVNTEAFF	TGTGCCAGCAGCCTAACCCCGGGGGCGGTGAACACTGAAGCTTTCTTT